Sequencing of this T cell receptor beta chain was carried out in a study of T cells in Graves' hyperthyroidism and ophthalmopathy. V lost 0 bases and J 5 bases, leaving 7 bases between the germline ends. Per germline, CDR1 SEHNR and CDR2 FQNEAQ (reference sequence). This CDR3 is built from 13 residues. This clonotype was recorded at least ten times. RNA transcripts served as the template for amplifying TCR beta CDR3 regions. Carried out on the TCR CDR3, a first-round RT-PCR used the HTBI primer set. From the multiplex PCR reads, TCRdb called clonotypes with MiXCR, one entry per CDR3 protein. This sample has hundreds of thousands of distinct CDR3 sequences, with 12% to 15% found just once.

The chain employs TRBV7-9 and TRBJ1-1, with a weak D call TRBD1 (5 bases). The source of this sequence is a woman aged 60 to 75 with Graves' ophthalmopathy. Input material: blood. This CDR3 reads CASSLAGLTEAFF. In DNA, the CDR3 is TGTGCCAGCAGCTTAGCGGGGCTAACTGAAGCTTTCTTT.